Presented here are 17 T cell receptor beta chains from one specimen sequenced in a study of identical twins. TCRdb independently ran MiXCR on the 5' RACE reads; one entry per CDR3 protein. The table has around 680,000 distinct CDR3 sequences, over 8.5% seen once. This sample also appeared in a second study, on yellow fever vaccine responses in identical twins.

The sample was PBMCs. The source is a woman aged 18 to 35 in good health.

This clonotype was found many times. This chain connects TRBV29-1 to TRBJ2-1; maybe TRBD2 (6 bases). The V gene lost 3 bases and the J gene lost 4 bases, with 19 bases spanning the gap. The V gene's germline CDR1 is SQVTM and CDR2 ANQGSEA. The CDR3 runs to 16 residues. The chain's CDR3 is CSVDLPTRGKYNEQFF. CDR3 in DNA: TGCAGCGTTGACCTTCCCACTCGCGGGAAGTACAATGAGCAGTTCTTC.

This clonotype was seen at least ten times. The chain employs TRBV20-1 and TRBJ2-5, with D possibly matching TRBD1 (5 bases). V was pared by 4 bases and J by 3 bases, with 15 bases between. The CDR3 runs 14 residues. Looked up from germline, CDR1 is DFQATT and CDR2 is SNEGSKA (reference sequence). CDR3 bases: TGCAGTGCTACCACCCCGGCCAGGGAAGAGACCCAGTACTTC. Protein sequence: CSATTPAREETQYF.

The chain has TRBV7-6 and TRBJ2-7; TRBD1 matches at 8 bases. The CDR3 is 16 amino acids. J lost 7 bases, V lost 1 base, and 12 bases had no gene match. From germline, CDR1 is SGHVS and CDR2 FNYEAQ. The CDR3 bases are TGTGCCAGCAGCTTAGGGGCAGGGGGCGTCGCACCGGAGCAGTACTTC. Protein: CASSLGAGGVAPEQYF.

The table lists this clonotype with a few counts. The gene calls are TRBV12-3 or TRBV12-4 and TRBJ2-7, with 8 bases matching TRBD2. The CDR3 covers 15 residues. V shed 3 bases and J 3 bases; nucleotides not matched to a gene: 7. This chain's CDR3 is CASSFGEREHYEQYF. Written as DNA, the CDR3 is TGTGCCAGCAGTTTTGGGGAGCGGGAGCACTACGAGCAGTACTTC.

This clonotype appeared a few times. The chain carries TRBV9 and TRBJ1-2; D is unresolved. This CDR3 has 14 amino acids. CDR1 SGDLS and CDR2 YYNGEE come from the germline V gene. V lost 0 bases and J lost 4, with 10 bases in between. The CDR3 loop reads CASSVADIAYGYTF. The CDR3 region has the DNA TGTGCCAGCAGCGTAGCTGACATTGCCTATGGCTACACCTTC.

This clonotype was observed at least ten times. The chain uses TRBV29-1 and TRBJ2-2; D may correspond to TRBD1 or TRBD2 (5 bases each). CDR1 and CDR2 from the germline V gene are SQVTM and ANQGSEA. This CDR3 comprises 13 residues. V gave up 6 bases and J gave up 0 bases, with 8 bases separating them. The CDR3 protein is CSVGDPNTGELFF. As DNA, the CDR3 is TGCAGCGTGGGGGACCCGAACACCGGGGAGCTGTTTTTT.

The chain uses TRBV7-6 and TRBJ2-3; 9 nucleotides align to TRBD2. Germline lookup yields CDR1 SGHVS and CDR2 FNYEAQ. J gave up 2 bases and V 5 bases, and 8 bases lay outside the gene matches. The CDR3 spans 16 residues. The CDR3 region has the DNA TGTGCCAGCAGCACCTCAGCGGGGGGATCCACAGATACGCAGTATTTT. Its translation: CASSTSAGGSTDTQYF.

This chain joins TRBV5-1 and TRBJ2-3; D might be TRBD2 (5 bases). This CDR3 is 15 amino acids long. Germline loops: CDR1 SGHRS, CDR2 YFSETQ. The V end lost 3 bases, the J end lost 3 bases, and 14 bases lay between the germline ends. CDR3 protein: CASSWRSIVTDTQYF. For the CDR3, the DNA is TGCGCCAGCAGCTGGAGGAGTATCGTGACAGATACGCAGTATTTT.

This sequence joins TRBV28 and TRBJ2-5; D not resolved. Germline-derived CDR1 and CDR2 are MDHEN and SYDVKM. V was trimmed by 2 bases and J by 6 bases, leaving 13 bases between them. This CDR3 has 14 amino acids. The DNA for the CDR3 is TGTGCCAGCAGTTTAGGTAACCGCGCCAAGACCCAGTACTTC. Amino acids: CASSLGNRAKTQYF.

This clonotype was seen only a few times. The gene calls are TRBV6-5 and TRBJ1-1; no clear D gene. The CDR3 sequence is 15 residues long. The V gene lost 0 bases and the J gene lost 5 bases, with 13 bases spanning the gap. Germline values: CDR1 MNHEY, CDR2 SVGAGI. This CDR3 is CASSYSSSDPTEAFF. In DNA form, the CDR3 reads TGTGCCAGCAGTTACTCGAGTTCAGACCCTACTGAAGCTTTCTTT.

This clonotype was recorded a few times. CDR3 sequence (DNA): TGTGCCAGCAGCTTAAGTGTAGGGGTCACTGAAGCTTTCTTT. Its translation is CASSLSVGVTEAFF. The V call is TRBV7-3, the J call TRBJ1-1; D perhaps matches TRBD1 (5 bases). The CDR3 totals 14 residues. The germline gives CDR1 SGHTA, CDR2 FQGTGA. The germline V and J ends were trimmed by 1 base and 4 bases, with 10 bases remaining between them.

At least ten counts were recorded for this clonotype. The chain uses TRBV10-3 and TRBJ2-5, with TRBD2 matching over 7 bases. Trimming at V came to 10 bases and at J to 3 bases, leaving 5 bases not matched to a gene. Germline CDR1 and CDR2: ENHRY and SYGVKD. This CDR3 is 12 amino acids long. The CDR3: CASGLGEETQYF. CDR3 coding DNA: TGTGCCAGCGGACTAGGAGAAGAGACCCAGTACTTC.

The chain joins TRBV6-4 to TRBJ2-2; D unclear. V lost 6 bases to trimming and J lost 6 bases, with 11 bases between them. Germline CDR1 is MRHNA and CDR2 is SNTAGT. The CDR3 covers 13 residues. CDR3 nucleotides: TGTGCCAGCAGCGACATTCGGGCCGGGGAGCTGTTTTTT. Residues: CASSDIRAGELFF.

This chain joins TRBV28 and TRBJ2-7, with 7 bases identical to TRBD2. CDR1 is MDHEN and CDR2 is SYDVKM in the germline V gene. With V trimmed by 6 bases and J by 3 bases, 8 bases remained unmatched. The CDR3 loop spans 14 amino acids. The CDR3 region has the DNA TGTGCCAGCAGCCAGACTAGCCCAATCTACGAGCAGTACTTC. Translating it yields CASSQTSPIYEQYF.

This rearrangement joins TRBV27 to TRBJ2-7, with TRBD2 matching over 9 bases. The CDR3 runs to 16 residues. Germline CDR1 MNHEY, CDR2 SMNVEV (reference sequence). Trimming removed 5 bases from V and 6 bases from J; junction bases left unmatched: 14. The DNA of the CDR3 is TGTGCCAGCAGTCCGCCCCCGGGACTTAGCGGGGGCGAGCAGTACTTC. Translation: CASSPPPGLSGGEQYF.

The table lists this clonotype with a few counts. This chain joins TRBV25-1 and TRBJ2-5, with TRBD2 matching over 9 bases. V gave up 9 bases and J gave up 4 bases; unmatched junction bases: 3. The CDR3 contains 12 residues. Germline lookup yields CDR1 MGHDK and CDR2 SYGVNS. The CDR3 sequence: CASSSGIETQYF. The DNA for the CDR3 is TGTGCCAGTTCTAGCGGGATAGAGACCCAGTACTTC.

V gene TRBV28 combines with J gene TRBJ1-4; no firm D call. This CDR3 contains 13 residues. Germline V lookup: CDR1 MDHEN, CDR2 SYDVKM. V was cut by 7 bases and J by 0 bases, with 6 bases left in between. The CDR3 region is CASKDATNEKLFF. Here the CDR3 DNA reads TGTGCCAGCAAGGATGCAACTAATGAAAAACTGTTTTTT.